This passage covers 22 T cell receptor beta chains from one sample sequenced in a study of OX40 agonist ivuxolimab in advanced cancers. Assay used: immunoSEQ multiplex PCR; TCRdb lists only in-frame clones, some missing. The repertoire includes around 94,000 clones, approximately 85% of them detected once, and roughly 3.8% sits in the top ten. Source: CD4+ or CD8+ T cells sorted from blood, taken in a trial of the OX40 agonist ivuxolimab. Receptors originate from an adult with an advanced solid tumor such as melanoma, head and neck, liver or kidney cancer.

The CDR3 nucleotides read TGTGCCAGCAGTTTACCTACCGGGAGCGCCGGCTACACCTTC. It is translated as CASSLPTGSAGYTF. V usage is TRBV28 and J usage is TRBJ1-2, with D unresolved. Trimming shortened V by 2 bases and J by 8 bases, and 15 bases separated the two germline ends. This CDR3 has 14 amino acids. The germline gives CDR1 MDHEN, CDR2 SYDVKM.

The chain uses TRBV6-5 and TRBJ2-1; D gene uncertain. The CDR3 has 13 amino acids. The germline V and J ends were trimmed by 8 bases and 5 bases, with 13 bases remaining between them. The germline V gene has CDR1 MNHEY and CDR2 SVGAGI. The CDR3 nucleotides are TGTGCCAGCTGCTTCGGTCCGAACAATGAGCAGTTCTTC. Its protein product is CASCFGPNNEQFF.

The chain employs TRBV30 and TRBJ1-2, with D uncertain. Germline CDR1 reads GTSNPN; CDR2 reads SVGIG (reference sequence). The V end lost 3 bases, the J end lost 5 bases, and 16 bases lay between the germline ends. CDR3 length: 14 amino acids. The CDR3 DNA sequence: TGTGCCTGGAGCGATCCGGCAGGACTGTATGGCTACACCTTC. Amino acid sequence: CAWSDPAGLYGYTF.

This chain links TRBV11-1 with TRBJ2-2; D remains ambiguous. CDR3 length equals 15 residues. The germline CDR1 and CDR2 sequences are SGHAT and FQDESV (reference sequence). V was clipped by 1 base and J by 5 bases, with 11 bases between them. The CDR3 DNA reads as TGTGCCAGCAGCTTAGACGGGCAAGAGACCGGGGAGCTGTTTTTT. It is translated as CASSLDGQETGELFF.

The CDR3 DNA sequence: TGCGCCAGCAGCTATGTCCCGGGACAGGGTTCCTATGGCTACACCTTC. Translated: CASSYVPGQGSYGYTF. V and J are TRBV5-1 and TRBJ1-2; TRBD1 aligns across 9 bases. Germline V gene sequence: CDR1 SGHRS, CDR2 YFSETQ. This CDR3 has 16 amino acids. Trimming at V came to 3 bases and at J to 4 bases, leaving 10 bases not matched to a gene.

This clone was found a few times. The chain combines TRBV13 with TRBJ2-5, with a tentative D call TRBD2 (5 bases). This CDR3 has 16 residues. V was cut by 5 bases and J by 0 bases, with 16 bases left in between. Germline values: CDR1 PRHDT, CDR2 FYEKMQ (reference sequence). This CDR3 is CASSGAAARYQETQYF. For the CDR3, the DNA is TGTGCCAGCAGCGGCGCAGCGGCAAGGTACCAAGAGACCCAGTACTTC.

The rearrangement links TRBV11-3 to TRBJ2-7; a possible D gene is TRBD2 (5 bases). The germline gives CDR1 SGHNT, CDR2 YENEEA. The V and J ends lost 4 bases and 7 bases respectively, with 11 bases between them. This CDR3 has 12 residues. The CDR3 loop is CASSSSREEQYF. In DNA, the CDR3 is TGTGCCAGCAGCTCCTCCCGGGAAGAGCAGTACTTC.

The rearrangement joins TRBV27 to TRBJ2-7; the match to TRBD2 covers 7 bases. The germline gives CDR1 MNHEY, CDR2 SMNVEV (reference sequence). V lost 8 bases to trimming and J lost 9 bases; unmatched junction nucleotides: 10. CDR3 size: 12 residues. Here the CDR3 DNA reads TGTGCCAGCGGGGTACAGCGGGATGGGCAGTACTTC. Its protein product is CASGVQRDGQYF.

This clone was counted between two and nine times. The chain has TRBV7-2 and TRBJ2-1; D is unresolved. Germline V gene sequence: CDR1 SGHTA, CDR2 FQGNSA. Between the trimmed V and J ends, which lost 5 bases and 6 bases, there was a span of 8 bases. The CDR3 covers 12 residues. CDR3 nucleotides: TGTGCCAGCAGCCCCCTACGCAATGAGCAGTTCTTC. This translates into CASSPLRNEQFF.

The genes are TRBV2 and TRBJ1-5; D gene ambiguous. In germline, CDR1 is SNHLY, CDR2 FYNNEI. The CDR3 consists of 14 residues. V shed 1 base and J shed 6 bases, with 10 bases lying between them. CDR3 nucleotide sequence: TGTGCCAGCAGTGAAGACGGCTTAGGTCAGCCCCAGCATTTT. This translates into CASSEDGLGQPQHF.

The chain recombines TRBV5-1 with TRBJ2-7; 12 bases are shared with TRBD2. Germline V gene sequence: CDR1 SGHRS, CDR2 YFSETQ. Unmatched junction bases numbered 10, after V lost 3 bases and J lost 3 bases. This CDR3 has 17 amino acids. The CDR3 nucleotides read TGCGCCAGCAGCTCCGACAGGGGACTAGCGGGTCTCTACGAGCAGTACTTC. This translates into CASSSDRGLAGLYEQYF. Full variable domain (missing parts from reference TRBV5-1 and TRBJ2-7): KAGVTQTPRYLIKTRGQQVTLSCSPISGHRSVSWYQQTPGQGLQFLFEYFSETQRNKGNFPGRFSGRQFSNSRSEMNVSTLELGDSALYLCASSSDRGLAGLYEQYFGPGTRLTVT.

The rearrangement uses TRBV19 and TRBJ2-7, with 9 bases that match TRBD2. This CDR3 is 15 amino acids long. J was trimmed by 3 bases and V by 7 bases; bases with no gene match: 10. In germline, CDR1 is LNHDA, CDR2 SQIVND (reference sequence). CDR3: CASTPGPSGIYEQYF. DNA for the CDR3: TGTGCCAGTACCCCCGGACCTAGCGGGATCTACGAGCAGTACTTC. Drawing the rest from reference TRBV19 and TRBJ2-7, the complete variable domain is DGGITQSPKYLFRKEGQNVTLSCEQNLNHDAMYWYRQDPGQGLRLIYYSQIVNDFQKGDIAEGYSVSREKKESFPLTVTSAQKNPTAFYLCASTPGPSGIYEQYFGPGTRLTVT.

Comment on this clone: An end of the junction does not agree with germline; a read error may underlie this. The chain joins TRBV7-7 to TRBJ2-2; D is undetermined. Germline lookup yields CDR1 SSHAT and CDR2 FNYEAQ (reference sequence). This CDR3 has 14 residues. In DNA, the CDR3 is TGTGCTAGCAGCTATACCCCCGGGTCCGGGGAGCTGTTTTTT. Translated: CASSYTPGSGELFF.

The chain has TRBV5-4 and TRBJ2-1; TRBD1 aligns across 7 bases. CDR1 is SGHNT and CDR2 is YYREEE in the germline V gene (reference sequence). V shed 7 bases and J 6 bases; nucleotides not matched to a gene: 10. This CDR3 region has 14 residues. The CDR3 DNA reads as TGTGCCAGCGGCCTGGGACAGACCTTCAATGAGCAGTTCTTC. This gives the protein CASGLGQTFNEQFF.

The chain employs TRBV20-1 and TRBJ2-7; D is ambiguous. Germline lookup yields CDR1 DFQATT and CDR2 SNEGSKA (reference sequence). The V and J ends lost 6 bases and 2 bases respectively, with 8 bases between them. The CDR3 sequence is 11 residues long. CDR3 sequence reads: CSATPAYEQYF. The CDR3 DNA reads TGCAGTGCCACCCCAGCCTACGAGCAGTACTTC.

This chain links TRBV7-2 with TRBJ2-3, with 9 nucleotides matching TRBD2. Trimming took 8 bases from V and 2 from J; bases not matched to a gene: 5. The length of the CDR3 is 14 residues. The germline V gene has CDR1 SGHTA and CDR2 FQGNSA. CDR3 nucleotides: TGTGCCAGCGTCCTAGCGGGGTACACAGATACGCAGTATTTT. Translation gives CASVLAGYTDTQYF. Combining the CDR3 with reference TRBV7-2 and TRBJ2-3 gives the whole variable domain GAGVSQSPSNKVTEKGKDVELRCDPISGHTALYWYRQSLGQGLEFLIYFQGNSAPDKSGLPSDRFSAERTGGSVSTLTIQRTQQEDSAVYLCASVLAGYTDTQYFGPGTRLTVL.

The chain couples TRBV27 to TRBJ1-6; possibly TRBD1 for D (6 bases). The CDR3 sequence is 14 residues long. The V gene's germline CDR1 is MNHEY and CDR2 SMNVEV (reference sequence). Trimming removed 6 bases at V and 7 bases at J, with 13 bases between. DNA for the CDR3: TGTGCCAGCAGCTTGACAGGCTACAATTCACCCCTCCACTTT. Protein product: CASSLTGYNSPLHF.

This rearrangement joins TRBV11-2 to TRBJ1-1; 7 positions agree with TRBD1. V shed 5 bases, J shed 2 bases, and the junction held 8 bases outside the gene matches. The germline CDR1 and CDR2 sequences are SGHAT and FQNNGV. This CDR3 has 15 amino acids. CDR3 sequence (DNA): TGTGCCAGCAGCCCGGAGGGGACAGTTAACACTGAAGCTTTCTTT. Translated, it gives CASSPEGTVNTEAFF.

The rearrangement links TRBV20-1 to TRBJ2-5, with D uncertain. Germline V CDR1 and CDR2: DFQATT, SNEGSKA (reference sequence). CDR3 length: 11 residues. Trimming took 4 bases from V and 1 from J, leaving 4 bases between them. The CDR3 here is CSAMRQETQYF. The CDR3 DNA reads TGCAGTGCTATGCGCCAAGAGACCCAGTACTTC.

The rearrangement joins TRBV15 to TRBJ2-7; D gene ambiguous. This CDR3 is built from 13 residues. Per the germline V gene, CDR1 is LNHNV and CDR2 is YYDKDF (reference sequence). The ends were cut back, 0 bases at V and 2 bases at J, with 5 bases in the middle. The CDR3: CATSRERAYEQYF. As DNA, the CDR3 is TGTGCCACCAGCAGAGAAAGAGCCTACGAGCAGTACTTC.

This clone was observed a single time. The chain carries TRBV27 and TRBJ2-1; D possibly uses TRBD1 or TRBD2 (5 bases each). CDR3 length: 13 residues. Trimming pared 5 bases from V and 4 bases from J, leaving 9 bases between. Looked up from germline, CDR1 is MNHEY and CDR2 is SMNVEV (reference sequence). CDR3 in DNA: TGTGCCAGCAGTCCCGGGGCTTACAATGAGCAGTTCTTC. Translating it yields CASSPGAYNEQFF.

The chain links TRBV6-5 to TRBJ2-3, with D maybe TRBD2 (6 bases). Trimming pared 2 bases from V and 3 bases from J, leaving 12 bases between. The CDR3 runs to 15 residues. The germline CDR1 and CDR2 sequences are MNHEY and SVGAGI. CDR3 DNA: TGTGCCAGCAGTTACCGATCGGGAGAAACAGATACGCAGTATTTT. Its translation is CASSYRSGETDTQYF.